These T cell receptor beta chains were read from a single sample in a study of response to subunit inactivated influenza vaccine. MiXCR, applied by TCRdb to the RT-PCR reads, yields one record per CDR3 protein. This repertoire shows about 500,000 distinct CDR3 sequences, about 15% found once; its top ten account for approximately 3%. The sample was CD4+ T cells sorted from PBMCs, taken 23 to 25 months after vaccination. The source of these receptors is a man aged 50-75 years who received an inactivated influenza vaccine. Both conserved end residues are part of each CDR3. A D gene is named only where the DNA matches it firmly. Some rows mark clone size as missing; the rest say once, few, many or name a class of expanded clone.

clone size	D gene	V gene	J gene	CDR3 protein	CDR3 DNA
few	-	TRBV5-1	TRBJ1-1	CASSLVPGQTDEAFF	TGCGCCAGCAGCTTGGTCCCGGGACAAACCGATGAAGCTTTCTTT
many	TRBD2	TRBV5-1	TRBJ2-3	CASSLQGLADTDTQYF	TGCGCCAGCAGCTTGCAAGGACTAGCGGACACAGATACGCAGTATTTT
-	-	TRBV7-9	TRBJ1-2	CASSAGPRGYTF	TGTGCCAGCAGCGCGGGACCGAGGGGCTACACCTTC
-	-	TRBV20-1	TRBJ1-4	CSAHWGSGEKLFF	TGCAGTGCCCATTGGGGTAGCGGTGAAAAACTGTTTTTT
-	-	TRBV5-5	TRBJ2-3	CASVQGRPTDTQYF	TGTGCCAGCGTGCAGGGGCGACCCACAGATACGCAGTATTTT
-	-	TRBV6-2/TRBV6-3	TRBJ2-2	CASSYSPLDGNTGELFF	TGTGCCAGCAGTTACTCCCCCCTGGACGGTAACACCGGGGAGCTGTTTTTT
-	TRBD1	TRBV18	TRBJ2-4	CASSLQGDGKNIQYF	TGTGCCAGCTCGCTACAGGGGGACGGCAAAAACATTCAGTACTTC
few	TRBD1	TRBV5-1	TRBJ2-5	CASSGGQGGETQYF	TGCGCCAGCAGCGGCGGACAGGGGGGGGAGACCCAGTACTTC
few	TRBD1	TRBV6-5	TRBJ2-7	CASSSGQGGNEQYF	TGTGCCAGCAGTTCCGGACAGGGGGGGAACGAGCAGTACTTC
few	-	TRBV3-1	TRBJ2-3	CASSQDSAASTDTQYF	TGTGCCAGCAGCCAAGATTCCGCAGCTAGCACAGATACGCAGTATTTT
few	-	TRBV7-2	TRBJ2-1	CASSLGTRESNEQFF	TGTGCCAGCAGCTTAGGGACACGGGAGAGCAATGAGCAGTTCTTC
few	-	TRBV5-1	TRBJ2-5	CASSLGVRASFQETQYF	TGCGCCAGCAGCCTAGGAGTTCGGGCAAGCTTCCAAGAGACCCAGTACTTC
-	-	TRBV6-6	TRBJ2-7	CASSRATAEQYF	TGTGCCAGCAGTCGCGCTACCGCCGAGCAGTACTTC
-	TRBD1	TRBV6-1	TRBJ2-1	CASSKGAGGYNEQFF	TGTGCCAGCAGTAAGGGGGCTGGGGGTTACAATGAGCAGTTCTTC
-	-	TRBV12-3/TRBV12-4	TRBJ2-2	CASSLGVGNTGELFF	TGTGCCAGCAGCTTGGGGGTTGGGAACACCGGGGAGCTGTTTTTT
-	-	TRBV6-2/TRBV6-3	TRBJ1-1	CASSFLGLARTEAFF	TGTGCCAGCAGTTTCCTGGGACTGGCGAGGACTGAAGCTTTCTTT
-	-	TRBV20-1	TRBJ2-7	CSARELGAYEQYF	TGCAGTGCTAGAGAGCTGGGGGCCTACGAGCAGTACTTC
many	-	TRBV4-1	TRBJ1-4	CASSQGIGGAVEKLFF	TGCGCCAGCAGCCAAGGCATCGGGGGGGCGGTTGAAAAACTGTTTTTT
-	TRBD2	TRBV10-3	TRBJ2-2	CAISPGRTSVSGELFF	TGTGCCATCAGTCCCGGCAGGACTAGCGTCTCCGGGGAGCTGTTTTTT
-	-	TRBV7-9	TRBJ1-1	CASSPTWGRNTEAFF	TGTGCCAGCAGCCCAACCTGGGGGCGGAACACTGAAGCTTTCTTT
-	TRBD1	TRBV3-1	TRBJ1-6	CASSQDYGGHRGGNNSPLHF	TGTGCCAGCAGCCAAGATTATGGTGGACACAGGGGCGGCAATAATTCACCCCTCCACTTT
-	TRBD2	TRBV20-1	TRBJ2-3	CSARRAGDTDTQYF	TGCAGTGCTAGGCGAGCGGGAGACACAGATACGCAGTATTTT
-	TRBD1	TRBV7-9	TRBJ1-4	CASSLWDSNEKLFF	TGTGCCAGCAGCTTATGGGACAGTAATGAAAAACTGTTTTTT
-	TRBD2	TRBV7-9	TRBJ2-5	CASSPTSVAGETQYF	TGTGCCAGCAGCCCGACTAGCGTAGCAGGAGAGACCCAGTACTTC
few	-	TRBV18	TRBJ1-1	CASSPGAHTEAFF	TGTGCCAGCTCACCAGGGGCGCACACTGAAGCTTTCTTT
-	-	TRBV7-2	TRBJ2-1	CASSLTPSASSYNEQFF	TGTGCCAGCAGCCTCACCCCTAGCGCGAGCTCCTACAATGAGCAGTTCTTC
-	-	TRBV20-1	TRBJ2-7	CSANMDSGEQYF	TGCAGTGCTAACATGGACAGTGGCGAGCAGTACTTC
-	TRBD1	TRBV7-8	TRBJ1-2	CASSPNRQGRRGYGYTF	TGTGCCAGCAGCCCCAATCGACAGGGAAGAAGGGGATATGGCTACACCTTC
many	-	TRBV7-9	TRBJ2-7	CASSPRGGDIDEQYF	TGTGCCAGCAGCCCCCGGGGAGGGGACATCGACGAGCAGTACTTC
-	-	TRBV20-1	TRBJ2-7	CSARPGRGDEQYF	TGCAGTGCTAGACCAGGACGAGGCGATGAGCAGTACTTC
-	-	TRBV7-3	TRBJ2-1	CASSPRTGRDEQFF	TGTGCCAGCAGCCCCAGAACAGGGAGGGATGAGCAGTTCTTC
-	TRBD1	TRBV12-3/TRBV12-4	TRBJ1-1	CASRIGQGNTEAFF	TGTGCCAGCAGGATCGGACAGGGTAACACTGAAGCTTTCTTT
-	-	TRBV6-1	TRBJ2-7	CASREEVGTYEQYF	TGTGCCAGCCGGGAAGAAGTTGGAACCTACGAGCAGTACTTC
few	TRBD1	TRBV7-9	TRBJ2-5	CASSSRTGMAETQYF	TGTGCCAGCAGCTCGCGGACAGGGATGGCAGAGACCCAGTACTTC
few	-	TRBV5-1	TRBJ2-5	CASSLWGNNQETQYF	TGCGCCAGCAGCTTGTGGGGCAACAACCAAGAGACCCAGTACTTC
few	TRBD1	TRBV6-2/TRBV6-3	TRBJ1-5	CASLQGANQPQHF	TGTGCCAGCTTACAGGGGGCCAATCAGCCCCAGCATTTT
-	TRBD1	TRBV5-1	TRBJ2-6	CASSLTGGSSGANVLTF	TGCGCCAGCAGCTTGACAGGGGGCTCCTCTGGGGCCAACGTCCTGACTTTC
few	TRBD1	TRBV29-1	TRBJ2-2	CSAGGQGVFTGELFF	TGCAGCGCCGGAGGACAGGGGGTTTTTACCGGGGAGCTGTTTTTT
-	-	TRBV20-1	TRBJ1-6	CSAVDSSYNSPLHF	TGCAGTGCAGTAGACAGCTCCTATAATTCACCCCTCCACTTT